This entry lists 24 T cell receptor beta chains sequenced from one sample in a study of STAT3 mutations in large granular lymphocyte leukemia. Study conclusions and caveats: In T-cell large granular lymphocyte leukemia, about half of patients showed multiple immunodominant subclonotypes.

This table comes from immunoSEQ multiplex PCR, and its TCRdb copy is limited to in-frame clones, with some not included. Of roughly 29,000 clones listed, roughly 80% are singletons. These receptors' antigens are unknown. Material: peripheral blood mononuclear cells. The receptor source for this set is a woman between 50 and 59 years old with T-cell large granular lymphocyte leukemia. Some clones in this sample may be carry-over from other donors' samples.

The chain uses TRBV28 and TRBJ2-7; 8 bases are a match to TRBD2. The J segment lost 3 bases and the V segment lost 2 bases, leaving 6 bases of the junction unmatched. The CDR3 length is 15 residues. CDR1 and CDR2 (germline): MDHEN, SYDVKM. CDR3 sequence reads: CASSLGGRLRYEQYF. In nucleotides, the CDR3 is TGTGCCAGCAGTTTAGGCGGGAGGTTACGCTACGAGCAGTACTTC.

This clone is a singleton in its sample. V usage is TRBV30 and J usage is TRBJ2-7, with D perhaps matching TRBD1 (5 bases). Trimming pared 0 bases from V and 5 bases from J, leaving 14 bases between. The CDR3 loop spans 14 amino acids. Germline CDR1 reads GTSNPN; CDR2 reads SVGIG (reference sequence). The CDR3 protein is CAWSVKGIRDEQYF. CDR3 sequence (DNA): TGTGCCTGGAGTGTAAAGGGGATACGGGACGAGCAGTACTTC.

This clone was counted a few times. V is TRBV7-2 and J is TRBJ1-5, with D possibly TRBD1 on 6 matching bases. The CDR3 is 14 residues long. Trimming removed 5 bases from V and 6 bases from J, with 14 bases in between. Germline loops: CDR1 SGHTA, CDR2 FQGNSA. CDR3 sequence: CASSPGHGVQPQHF. The CDR3 DNA follows: TGTGCCAGCAGCCCGGGACACGGAGTTCAGCCCCAGCATTTT.

This chain joins TRBV5-1 and TRBJ2-7; D is ambiguous. Per the germline V gene, CDR1 is SGHRS and CDR2 is YFSETQ. The germline V and J ends were trimmed by 0 bases and 3 bases, with 7 bases remaining between them. CDR3 length: 13 amino acids. Written as DNA, the CDR3 is TGCGCCAGCAGCTTGGGGGCCCACTACGAGCAGTACTTC. Amino acids: CASSLGAHYEQYF.

The chain has TRBV29-1 and TRBJ1-1; D not resolved. Trimming shortened V by 5 bases and J by 5 bases, and 15 bases separated the two germline ends. Germline assignment: CDR1 SQVTM and CDR2 ANQGSEA. The CDR3 sequence is 13 residues long. Here the CDR3 reads CSVSRSLDTEAFF. CDR3 bases: TGCAGCGTTAGCAGGTCTTTGGATACTGAAGCTTTCTTT.

The chain employs TRBV7-9 and TRBJ2-2; 13 bases fit TRBD2. Looked up from germline, CDR1 is SEHNR and CDR2 is FQNEAQ (reference sequence). The CDR3 consists of 18 residues. V lost 5 bases to trimming and J lost 5 bases; unmatched junction nucleotides: 11. CDR3 DNA sequence: TGTGCCAGCAGCCCCCGGACTAGCGGGGGCCGGGTGACCGGGGAGCTGTTTTTT. Residues: CASSPRTSGGRVTGELFF.

The genes are TRBV25-1 and TRBJ2-7; 7 positions agree with TRBD2. Germline CDR1 reads MGHDK; CDR2 reads SYGVNS. This CDR3 comprises 15 residues. V gave up 3 bases and J gave up 0 bases; unmatched junction bases: 5. CDR3 residues: CASSDIGRSSYEQYF. CDR3 sequence (DNA): TGTGCCAGCAGTGATATCGGGAGGAGCTCCTACGAGCAGTACTTC.

This clone was seen just once. The chain has TRBV18 and TRBJ1-1; D may be TRBD1 (5 bases). This CDR3 is built from 17 residues. Germline V CDR1 and CDR2: KGHSH, LQKENI. V lost 3 bases and J 0 bases, leaving 17 bases between the germline ends. Here the CDR3 DNA reads TGTGCCAGCTCACCGATTGGGGCATCGGGAATGAACACTGAAGCTTTCTTT. Amino acids: CASSPIGASGMNTEAFF.

The chain combines TRBV7-2 with TRBJ1-1; 10 positions agree with TRBD1. CDR1 and CDR2 from the germline V gene are SGHTA and FQGNSA. CDR3 size: 14 residues. V lost 5 bases, J lost 4 bases, and 4 bases stayed unmatched. The CDR3 spells CASSPDRGATEAFF. As DNA, the CDR3 is TGTGCCAGCAGCCCGGACAGGGGGGCCACTGAAGCTTTCTTT. Variable domain in full (rest from reference TRBV7-2 and TRBJ1-1): GAGVSQSPSNKVTEKGKDVELRCDPISGHTALYWYRQSLGQGLEFLIYFQGNSAPDKSGLPSDRFSAERTGGSVSTLTIQRTQQEDSAVYLCASSPDRGATEAFFGQGTRLTVV.

The chain combines TRBV7-9 with TRBJ2-7, with D unclear. Trimming took 1 base from V and 4 from J, leaving 11 bases between them. The CDR3 is made up of 14 amino acids. Germline loops: CDR1 SEHNR, CDR2 FQNEAQ (reference sequence). CDR3 bases: TGTGCCAGCAGCTTAGGAAAAAACGGGTACGAGCAGTACTTC. Amino acids: CASSLGKNGYEQYF.

The chain uses TRBV7-9 and TRBJ2-7; 8 nucleotides align to TRBD1. The germline CDR1 and CDR2 sequences are SEHNR and FQNEAQ (reference sequence). After removal of 3 bases from V and 2 bases from J, the junction contained 3 bases not matched to a gene. The CDR3 is 14 residues long. The CDR3 nucleotides read TGTGCCAGCAGCTTGACAGGGGTGGCCTACGAGCAGTACTTC. This encodes CASSLTGVAYEQYF.

This clone was detected only a few times. This chain links TRBV19 with TRBJ2-7; D remains unclear. V lost 8 bases and J lost 2, with 7 bases in between. Germline V gene data show CDR1 as LNHDA and CDR2 as SQIVND (reference sequence). The CDR3 is 11 residues long. CDR3 DNA: TGTGCCAGTGGGTGGGCCTACGAGCAGTACTTC. Its protein product is CASGWAYEQYF.

The V and J genes are TRBV10-3 and TRBJ2-5; 9 bases are shared with TRBD1. CDR1 and CDR2 (germline): ENHRY, SYGVKD. The CDR3 loop spans 13 amino acids. J was trimmed by 5 bases and V by 8 bases; bases with no gene match: 6. CDR3 loop: CAIGTGTWETQYF. DNA for the CDR3: TGTGCCATCGGGACAGGGACGTGGGAGACCCAGTACTTC.

The V call is TRBV7-9, the J call TRBJ1-1; 7 positions match TRBD1. This CDR3 has 14 residues. Germline CDR1 SEHNR, CDR2 FQNEAQ (reference sequence). J gave up 6 bases and V 3 bases, and 7 bases lay outside the gene matches. The CDR3 here is CASSLTGIIAEAFF. The CDR3 DNA is TGTGCCAGCAGCTTGACAGGGATTATCGCTGAAGCTTTCTTT. Based on the CDR3 plus reference TRBV7-9 and TRBJ1-1, the full variable domain is DTGVSQNPRHKITKRGQNVTFRCDPISEHNRLYWYRQTLGQGPEFLTYFQNEAQLEKSRLLSDRFSAERPKGSFSTLEIQRTEQGDSAMYLCASSLTGIIAEAFFGQGTRLTVV.

V usage is TRBV6-1 and J usage is TRBJ2-5; the D gene is possibly TRBD1 (5 bases). The CDR3 sequence is 14 residues long. Germline CDR1 MNHNS, CDR2 SASEGT. Trimming stripped 6 bases from V and 6 bases from J, with 17 bases between. CDR3 bases: TGTGCCAGCAGGGATTATACAGGATCCCAGACCCAGTACTTC. Encoded protein: CASRDYTGSQTQYF.

The chain recombines TRBV19 with TRBJ2-1, with TRBD1 as a possible D gene (6 bases). The germline V and J ends were trimmed by 4 bases and 8 bases, with 18 bases remaining between them. The CDR3 is 15 residues long. CDR1 and CDR2 (germline): LNHDA, SQIVND (reference sequence). The CDR3 bases are TGTGCCAGTAGTAAGCCAGGCAGGGGTGTGGATGAGCAGTTCTTC. Residues: CASSKPGRGVDEQFF. Full variable domain (rest looked up from reference TRBV19 and TRBJ2-1): DGGITQSPKYLFRKEGQNVTLSCEQNLNHDAMYWYRQDPGQGLRLIYYSQIVNDFQKGDIAEGYSVSREKKESFPLTVTSAQKNPTAFYLCASSKPGRGVDEQFFGPGTRLTVL.

This chain links TRBV5-1 with TRBJ2-1, with 14 nucleotides matching TRBD2. The CDR3 has 16 amino acids. After removal of 7 bases from V and 4 bases from J, the junction contained 7 bases not matched to a gene. Germline-derived CDR1 and CDR2 are SGHRS and YFSETQ. The chain's CDR3 is CASRLAGGIQYNEQFF. The CDR3 region has the DNA TGCGCCAGCCGACTAGCGGGAGGGATTCAGTACAATGAGCAGTTCTTC.

This clone was seen a single time. The chain combines TRBV4-3 with TRBJ2-3; TRBD1 agrees at 8 bases. The trim removed 1 base at V and 6 bases at J, leaving 6 bases unmatched. Germline V lookup: CDR1 LGHNA, CDR2 YSLEER. The length of the CDR3 is 15 residues. The CDR3 DNA is TGCGCCAGCAGCCAAGCATGGCAGGGGGCGGATACGCAGTATTTT. Amino acids: CASSQAWQGADTQYF.

The chain combines TRBV18 with TRBJ2-7; 9 positions match TRBD1. Germline V gene sequence: CDR1 KGHSH, CDR2 LQKENI. V shed 3 bases and J 6 bases; nucleotides not matched to a gene: 0. This CDR3 is 12 amino acids long. CDR3 coding DNA: TGTGCCAGCTCACCGGACAGGGGCGAGCAGTACTTC. Protein product: CASSPDRGEQYF.

The rearrangement uses TRBV28 and TRBJ1-2, with a weak D call TRBD1 (5 bases). The V gene lost 7 bases and the J gene lost 4 bases, with 19 bases spanning the gap. The CDR3 loop spans 15 amino acids. Per germline, CDR1 MDHEN and CDR2 SYDVKM. In nucleotides, the CDR3 is TGTGCCAGCACCTATGGCGCTAGGGGAAGCTATGGCTACACCTTC. The encoded protein is CASTYGARGSYGYTF.

The rearrangement uses TRBV7-2 and TRBJ2-7, with D unclear. Trimming cost V 4 bases and J 4 bases, with 5 bases left between them. Germline CDR1 SGHTA, CDR2 FQGNSA. This CDR3 region has 11 residues. The CDR3 DNA follows: TGTGCCAGCAGCTCGTTGTACGAGCAGTACTTC. Amino acids: CASSSLYEQYF.

J is TRBJ1-2 and V is TRBV5-1, with unresolved D. The germline V and J ends were trimmed by 1 base and 6 bases, with 28 bases remaining between them. The V gene's germline CDR1 is SGHRS and CDR2 YFSETQ. The CDR3 totals 19 residues. This chain's CDR3 is CASSLQPKTRARRDDGYTF. The CDR3 DNA sequence: TGCGCCAGCAGCTTGCAACCTAAAACTAGGGCAAGGAGGGATGATGGCTACACCTTC.

This clone was seen once. V is TRBV7-9 and J is TRBJ1-4; TRBD1 is a possible D gene (5 bases). This CDR3 has 16 amino acids. V was shortened by 5 bases and J by 1 base, with 14 bases between the two germline ends. CDR1 and CDR2 (germline): SEHNR, FQNEAQ (reference sequence). DNA for the CDR3: TGTGCCAGCAGCCCGACGGTCGGGGGAACTAATGAAAAACTGTTTTTT. This translates into CASSPTVGGTNEKLFF.

This clone was observed a single time. The genes are TRBV4-2 and TRBJ1-2; 7 nucleotides align to TRBD1. Per germline, CDR1 LGHNA and CDR2 YNFKEQ. V gave up 4 bases and J gave up 4 bases; unmatched junction bases: 6. The CDR3 contains 14 residues. Here the CDR3 reads CASSRETGPYGYTF. In DNA form, the CDR3 reads TGTGCCAGCAGCCGCGAGACAGGGCCCTATGGCTACACCTTC.